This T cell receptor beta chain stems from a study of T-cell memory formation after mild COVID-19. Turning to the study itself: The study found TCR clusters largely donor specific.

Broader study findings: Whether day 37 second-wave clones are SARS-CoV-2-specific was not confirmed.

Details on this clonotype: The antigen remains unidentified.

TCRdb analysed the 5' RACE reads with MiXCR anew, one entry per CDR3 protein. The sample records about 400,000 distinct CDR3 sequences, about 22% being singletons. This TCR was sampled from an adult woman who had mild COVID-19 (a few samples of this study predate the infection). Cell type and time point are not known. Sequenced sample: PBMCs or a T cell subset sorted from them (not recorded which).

The CDR3 spells CSAKKGTGTNTEAFF. The CDR3 bases are TGCAGTGCCAAGAAGGGAACAGGTACGAACACTGAAGCTTTCTTT. The chain joins TRBV20-1 to TRBJ1-1; D might be TRBD1 (5 bases). This CDR3 is built from 15 residues. CDR1 is DFQATT and CDR2 is SNEGSKA in the germline V gene (reference sequence). V shed 6 bases and J shed 1 base, with 18 bases lying between them.